These 10 T cell receptor beta chains share one sample of origin, sequenced in a study of OX40 agonist ivuxolimab in advanced cancers. TCRdb's copy holds only in-frame clones and misses some; the assay was immunoSEQ multiplex PCR. The sample carries about 77,000 clones, around four fifths recorded once. The sequences come from CD4+ or CD8+ T cells sorted from blood, collected in a trial of the OX40 agonist ivuxolimab. These TCRs come from an adult with an advanced solid tumor such as melanoma, head and neck, liver or kidney cancer.

On this clone: At one end the junction does not follow the germline gene, possibly because of a read error. This chain uses TRBV11-2 with TRBJ2-7; D is perhaps TRBD1 or TRBD2 (5 bases each). Germline CDR1 SGHAT, CDR2 FQNNGV. The CDR3 covers 15 residues. The CDR3 reads CASTQGVGRAFERYF. For the CDR3, the DNA is TGTGCCAGCACCCAAGGAGTGGGACGGGCGTTCGAGCGGTACTTC.

This clone was detected only once. This sequence joins TRBV11-3 and TRBJ2-7; maybe TRBD1 (6 bases). This CDR3 has 13 amino acids. V was trimmed by 5 bases and J by 2 bases, leaving 10 bases between them. Germline CDR1 is SGHNT and CDR2 is YENEEA. The CDR3 DNA reads as TGTGCCAGCAGCGCCGGACAGACCTACGAGCAGTACTTC. Protein: CASSAGQTYEQYF.

V usage is TRBV5-6 and J usage is TRBJ2-4; D possibly corresponds to TRBD1 (6 bases). CDR3 length: 14 amino acids. Germline V CDR1 and CDR2: SGHDT, YYEEEE. Between the trimmed V and J ends, which lost 0 bases and 6 bases, there was a span of 10 bases. The CDR3 here is CASSLDPRGNIQYF. In DNA form, the CDR3 reads TGTGCCAGCAGCTTGGACCCCAGGGGAAACATTCAGTACTTC.

J is TRBJ2-1 and V is TRBV4-2, with 7 bases aligning to TRBD2. CDR1 and CDR2 (germline): LGHNA, YNFKEQ. This CDR3 contains 15 residues. The V gene end was trimmed by 0 bases and the J gene end by 10 bases; junction bases not matched to a gene: 9. CDR3 amino acids: CASSQDMLAEREQFF. As DNA, the CDR3 is TGTGCCAGCAGCCAAGATATGCTAGCGGAGAGGGAGCAGTTCTTC.

The chain links TRBV7-8 to TRBJ1-4; 7 bases are shared with TRBD1. The CDR3 sequence is 13 residues long. Germline-derived CDR1 and CDR2 are SGHVS and FQNEAQ. The V gene end was trimmed by 6 bases and the J gene end by 3 bases; junction bases not matched to a gene: 1. In DNA form, the CDR3 reads TGTGCCAGCAGTCAGGGGGCTAATGAAAAACTGTTTTTT. Encoded protein: CASSQGANEKLFF.

The sample holds one count of this clone. V and J are TRBV30 and TRBJ2-2; 7 bases align to TRBD1. CDR3 length: 15 amino acids. The V gene's germline CDR1 is GTSNPN and CDR2 SVGIG (reference sequence). Trimming removed 1 base from V and 6 bases from J; junction bases left unmatched: 8. In DNA, the CDR3 is TGTGCCTGGAGTGCTCAGGGGGATCCAGCCGGGGAGCTGTTTTTT. Its protein product is CAWSAQGDPAGELFF.

The V gene is TRBV5-1, the J gene TRBJ2-7; 7 bases fit TRBD1. J gave up 9 bases and V 4 bases, and 13 bases lay outside the gene matches. Germline values: CDR1 SGHRS, CDR2 YFSETQ. This CDR3 contains 14 residues. In nucleotides, the CDR3 is TGCGCCAGCAGCATTTGGACAGGAAGGAACGGGCAGTACTTC. Protein product: CASSIWTGRNGQYF.

J is TRBJ1-4 and V is TRBV4-1; maybe TRBD1 (5 bases). Per germline, CDR1 MGHRA and CDR2 YSYEKL. CDR3 size: 17 residues. V lost 6 bases and J 4 bases, leaving 21 bases between the germline ends. CDR3: CASRTRVGGTFNEKLFF. In DNA form, the CDR3 reads TGCGCCAGCAGGACAAGGGTGGGAGGGACCTTTAATGAAAAACTGTTTTTT.

This chain connects TRBV5-1 to TRBJ2-3; 12 nucleotides match TRBD1. Germline CDR1 is SGHRS and CDR2 is YFSETQ. J was trimmed by 3 bases and V by 1 base; bases with no gene match: 6. The CDR3 totals 17 residues. In nucleotides, the CDR3 is TGCGCCAGCAGCTTGAAACCGGGACAGGGGGCAACAGATACGCAGTATTTT. It encodes CASSLKPGQGATDTQYF. The full variable domain, completed using reference TRBV5-1 and TRBJ2-3, is KAGVTQTPRYLIKTRGQQVTLSCSPISGHRSVSWYQQTPGQGLQFLFEYFSETQRNKGNFPGRFSGRQFSNSRSEMNVSTLELGDSALYLCASSLKPGQGATDTQYFGPGTRLTVL.

V and J are TRBV18 and TRBJ1-2; unclear D gene. V was shortened by 0 bases and J by 7 bases, with 21 bases between the two germline ends. This CDR3 comprises 17 residues. The germline V gene encodes CDR1 KGHSH and CDR2 LQKENI. The CDR3 sequence is CASSPPPAPRGRVGYTF. DNA for the CDR3: TGTGCCAGCTCACCACCCCCTGCTCCAAGAGGGAGGGTTGGCTACACCTTC.